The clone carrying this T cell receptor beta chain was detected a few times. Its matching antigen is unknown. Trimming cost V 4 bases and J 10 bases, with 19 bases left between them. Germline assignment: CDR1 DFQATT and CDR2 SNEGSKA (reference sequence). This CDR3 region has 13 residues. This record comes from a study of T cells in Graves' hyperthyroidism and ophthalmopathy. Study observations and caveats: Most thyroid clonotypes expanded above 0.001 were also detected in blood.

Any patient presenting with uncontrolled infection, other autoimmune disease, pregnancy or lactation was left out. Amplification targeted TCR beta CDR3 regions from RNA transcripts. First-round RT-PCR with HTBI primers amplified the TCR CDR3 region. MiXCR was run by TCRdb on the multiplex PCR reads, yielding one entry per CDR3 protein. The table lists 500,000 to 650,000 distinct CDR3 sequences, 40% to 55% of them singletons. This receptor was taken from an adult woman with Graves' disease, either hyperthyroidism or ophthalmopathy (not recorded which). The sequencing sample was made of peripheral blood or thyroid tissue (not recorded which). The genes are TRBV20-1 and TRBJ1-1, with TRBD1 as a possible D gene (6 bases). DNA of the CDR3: TGCAGTGCTAAAGTTCGGGGGCCAAGAGGAGCTTTCTTT. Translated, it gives CSAKVRGPRGAFF.